The 20 T cell receptor beta chains reported below all come from one sample, sequenced in a study of blood T cell repertoires in COVID-19. The table came from immunoSEQ multiplex PCR; TCRdb's copy has only in-frame clones and leaves some out. The table lists almost 250,000 clones, approximately 89% of them singletons. The specimen was peripheral blood. The source is a woman aged 55-69 years who had recovered from COVID-19.

The chain couples TRBV7-8 to TRBJ1-2; D not certain. Trimming stripped 5 bases from V and 8 bases from J, with 12 bases between. This CDR3 has 12 amino acids. Germline CDR1 SGHVS, CDR2 FQNEAQ. The CDR3 bases are TGTGCCAGCAGCCGGGTCCGCGAGGGCTACACCTTC. Amino acid sequence: CASSRVREGYTF.

The V call is TRBV5-1, the J call TRBJ2-7; D is ambiguous. V was cut by 3 bases and J by 4 bases, with 11 bases left in between. CDR1 is SGHRS, CDR2 YFSETQ, per germline. The CDR3 spans 13 residues. The CDR3 sequence: CASSSTVGYEQYF. The CDR3 bases are TGCGCCAGCAGCTCCACAGTCGGTTACGAGCAGTACTTC.

The V call is TRBV23-1, the J call TRBJ2-7; possible D gene TRBD1, 5 bases. TRBV23-1 is annotated as an ORF whose role is uncertain. V lost 0 bases and J lost 4, with 13 bases in between. The length of the CDR3 is 15 residues. CDR3 amino acids: CASSQSGQHGYEQYF. In nucleotides, the CDR3 is TGCGCCAGCAGTCAATCGGGGCAACATGGATACGAGCAGTACTTC.

The chain has TRBV9 and TRBJ2-3, with 7 bases that match TRBD2. From germline, CDR1 is SGDLS and CDR2 YYNGEE. V shed 2 bases, J shed 1 base, and the junction held 4 bases outside the gene matches. The CDR3 has 15 amino acids. This chain's CDR3 is CASSVPGLGTDTQYF. The DNA of the CDR3 is TGTGCCAGCAGCGTCCCCGGACTAGGCACAGATACGCAGTATTTT.

The rearrangement joins TRBV25-1 to TRBJ1-1; 10 positions agree with TRBD1. The CDR3 has 15 residues. Trimming took 5 bases from V and 4 from J; bases not matched to a gene: 7. Germline V gene data show CDR1 as MGHDK and CDR2 as SYGVNS. As DNA, the CDR3 is TGTGCCAGCAGTCAAGACAGGGGGCAAGGCACTGAAGCTTTCTTT. The encoded protein is CASSQDRGQGTEAFF.

The gene calls are TRBV28 and TRBJ2-7; TRBD1 agrees at 10 bases. The J segment lost 2 bases and the V segment lost 2 bases, leaving 9 bases of the junction unmatched. Germline CDR1 and CDR2: MDHEN and SYDVKM. The CDR3 has 17 residues. The CDR3 reads CASSLGGQGSPPYEQYF. As DNA, the CDR3 is TGTGCCAGCAGTTTAGGGGGACAGGGGTCGCCCCCCTACGAGCAGTACTTC. Full variable domain (missing parts from reference TRBV28 and TRBJ2-7): DVKVTQSSRYLVKRTGEKVFLECVQDMDHENMFWYRQDPGLGLRLIYFSYDVKMKEKGDIPEGYSVSREKKERFSLILESASTNQTSMYLCASSLGGQGSPPYEQYFGPGTRLTVT.

This chain connects TRBV6-5 to TRBJ1-1; 11 positions match TRBD1. The CDR3 is 15 residues long. Germline CDR1 reads MNHEY; CDR2 reads SVGAGI. V gave up 0 bases and J gave up 3 bases; unmatched junction bases: 0. In DNA form, the CDR3 reads TGTGCCAGCAGTTACTCGGGACAGGGGGACACTGAAGCTTTCTTT. It is translated as CASSYSGQGDTEAFF.

This chain joins TRBV3-1 (or the pseudogene TRBV3-2) and TRBJ2-2; the match to TRBD1 covers 7 bases. V lost 4 bases to trimming and J lost 4 bases; unmatched junction nucleotides: 15. Germline CDR1 and CDR2: LGHDT and YNNKEL (reference sequence). This CDR3 has 18 residues. The CDR3 sequence is CASSLLTGRAAGTGELFF. The CDR3 region has the DNA TGTGCCAGCAGCCTATTGACAGGGCGCGCGGCTGGCACCGGGGAGCTGTTTTTT.

The chain is built from TRBV7-3 and TRBJ1-3, with 7 bases lining up with TRBD1. Germline V gene data show CDR1 as SGHTA and CDR2 as FQGTGA. The CDR3 length is 13 residues. The V and J ends lost 8 bases and 2 bases, in that order; junction bases with no gene match: 3. The CDR3 bases are TGTGCCAGCTCGGACAGGACTGGAAACACCATATATTTT. Its protein product is CASSDRTGNTIYF.

This chain links TRBV7-3 with TRBJ2-3, with D uncertain. V was clipped by 2 bases and J by 1 base, with 7 bases between them. Germline CDR1 is SGHTA and CDR2 is FQGTGA. The CDR3 covers 14 residues. CDR3 loop: CASSLLAGTDTQYF. CDR3 DNA: TGTGCCAGCAGCTTACTGGCGGGCACAGATACGCAGTATTTT.

This clone was seen a few times. The gene calls are TRBV19 and TRBJ2-1; TRBD1 matches at 7 bases. The ends lost 6 bases at V and 1 base at J; junction bases unmatched: 6. The CDR3 sequence is 15 residues long. Germline CDR1 and CDR2: LNHDA and SQIVND (reference sequence). The CDR3 sequence: CASRSQGTSYNEQFF. In nucleotides, the CDR3 is TGTGCCAGTAGGTCACAGGGGACATCCTACAATGAGCAGTTCTTC.

CDR3 DNA sequence: TGCGCCAGCAGCTTGGGGGGCAGGGAGAACACTGAAGCTTTCTTT. Its translation is CASSLGGRENTEAFF. V usage is TRBV5-1 and J usage is TRBJ1-1, with D possibly being TRBD1 (5 bases). The CDR3 has 15 amino acids. Germline loops: CDR1 SGHRS, CDR2 YFSETQ. The V end lost 0 bases, the J end lost 1 base, and 10 bases lay between the germline ends.

The V gene is TRBV6-2 or TRBV6-3, the J gene TRBJ2-6; the match to TRBD2 covers 11 bases. This CDR3 contains 19 residues. Germline loops: CDR1 MNHEY, CDR2 SVGEGT. With 2 bases clipped from V and 0 bases from J, the junction kept 6 bases outside the gene matches. The CDR3 DNA is TGTGCCAGCAGTTACAGCCTTAGCGGGGGGGACTCTGGGGCCAACGTCCTGACTTTC. It encodes CASSYSLSGGDSGANVLTF.

V and J are TRBV18 and TRBJ1-1; no definite D call. Germline lookup yields CDR1 KGHSH and CDR2 LQKENI. CDR3 size: 12 residues. Trimming removed 3 bases from V and 5 bases from J, with 7 bases in between. DNA of the CDR3: TGTGCCAGCTCACCCGCCGGGACTGAAGCTTTCTTT. As protein: CASSPAGTEAFF.

The rearrangement uses TRBV6-5 and TRBJ1-5; D remains ambiguous. The CDR3 is made up of 13 amino acids. Germline V gene data show CDR1 as MNHEY and CDR2 as SVGAGI. Between the trimmed V and J ends, which lost 10 bases and 2 bases, there was a span of 12 bases. Here the CDR3 reads CAIASGGNQPQHF. In DNA form, the CDR3 reads TGTGCCATAGCAAGTGGTGGCAATCAGCCCCAGCATTTT.

The chain combines TRBV5-1 with TRBJ2-2, with 13 bases fitting TRBD2. CDR1 and CDR2 from the germline V gene are SGHRS and YFSETQ. Germline trimming cut 4 bases from V and 5 bases from J; bases unmatched to any gene: 8. This CDR3 spans 17 amino acids. CDR3 nucleotides: TGCGCCAGCAGCCCCGGGACTAGCGGGGCGGGGACCGGGGAGCTGTTTTTT. It codes for CASSPGTSGAGTGELFF. Drawing the rest from reference TRBV5-1 and TRBJ2-2, the complete variable domain is KAGVTQTPRYLIKTRGQQVTLSCSPISGHRSVSWYQQTPGQGLQFLFEYFSETQRNKGNFPGRFSGRQFSNSRSEMNVSTLELGDSALYLCASSPGTSGAGTGELFFGEGSRLTVL.

The V and J genes are TRBV28 and TRBJ2-3, with D perhaps TRBD1 (6 bases). The CDR3 runs 17 residues. Trimming left V 5 bases short and J 0 bases short, with 18 bases between. Germline V CDR1 and CDR2: MDHEN, SYDVKM. The DNA of the CDR3 is TGTGCCAGCAGTCCCCTCCTCGCCGGGACAAGCACAGATACGCAGTATTTT. Protein: CASSPLLAGTSTDTQYF.

The chain couples TRBV5-1 to TRBJ2-6; the D is unclear. CDR3 length: 14 amino acids. Trimming shortened V by 7 bases and J by 0 bases, and 8 bases separated the two germline ends. From germline, CDR1 is SGHRS and CDR2 YFSETQ. The CDR3 nucleotides are TGCGCCAGCCTCGGTACCTCTGGGGCCAACGTCCTGACTTTC. This sequence encodes CASLGTSGANVLTF.

This clone was observed a handful of times. This sequence joins TRBV5-1 and TRBJ2-2, with D tentatively TRBD1 (5 bases). V lost 4 bases and J lost 3, with 10 bases in between. The CDR3 spans 14 residues. Per germline, CDR1 SGHRS and CDR2 YFSETQ. CDR3 DNA sequence: TGCGCCAGCAGCGGACACAGTCACACCGGGGAGCTGTTTTTT. It encodes CASSGHSHTGELFF.

The V call is TRBV7-9, the J call TRBJ2-2; D perhaps matches TRBD1 (6 bases). The V and J ends lost 5 bases and 4 bases respectively, with 17 bases between them. The CDR3 totals 16 residues. Germline V gene data show CDR1 as SEHNR and CDR2 as FQNEAQ (reference sequence). This CDR3 is CASSHRGSQGTGELFF. CDR3 in DNA: TGTGCCAGCAGCCATAGGGGGAGCCAAGGCACCGGGGAGCTGTTTTTT.